This TCR beta chain was obtained from a study of cytomegalovirus exposure and HLA in healthy donors. Whole-study findings and limits: Researchers counted approximately 160 TCR beta chains as cytomegalovirus-associated. Analysis performed later found roughly 17,000 TCR beta sequences associated with HLA alleles at 0.05 false discovery rate.

The primer mix had 60 Vbeta and 13 Jbeta primers. Only in-frame clones appear in the TCRdb table, and some are missing; sequencing was by immunoSEQ multiplex PCR. The sample lists some 150,000 clones, over 80% occurring once. This clone has only a few counts. Its target is unknown. The CDR3 totals 15 residues. V gave up 4 bases and J gave up 0 bases, with 13 bases separating them. Germline lookup yields CDR1 MGHRA and CDR2 YSYEKL. Sequenced sample: PBMCs. The clonotype was recovered from a woman aged 25 to 39 in good health and CMV-seronegative. J is TRBJ2-7 and V is TRBV4-1, with no clear D. CDR3 protein: CASSLEFMSSYEQYF. The CDR3 DNA follows: TGCGCCAGCAGCCTGGAGTTTATGAGCTCCTACGAGCAGTACTTC.